The 2 T cell receptor beta chains below all came from one sample that was sequenced in a study of CD8 T cells in Susac syndrome (dated by TCRdb to about 2019). Libraries came from the immunoSEQ multiplex PCR assay. RNA was extracted using the RNeasy kit, and about 0.45 to 1 ug of the RNA was reverse transcribed with random hexamers. TCRdb handled the public reads itself, with Q25 trimming in fastp and clone calling in MiXCR, and kept productive beta chains. Each entry is one CDR3 protein sequence, shown with its most common DNA and genes. The sample table shows hundreds of thousands of distinct CDR3 sequences, and 95% are seen once. The ten most abundant clones make up roughly 0.1% of the sample. Specimen: CD4+ T cells from PBMCs. The receptors were gathered from a human donor with multiple sclerosis.

The chain has TRBV18 and TRBJ1-4; D unresolved. The CDR3 spans 12 residues. CDR1 is KGHSH, CDR2 LQKENI, per germline. V was trimmed by 2 bases and J by 5 bases, leaving 3 bases between them. The chain's CDR3 is CASSPENEKLFF. The CDR3 DNA reads as TGTGCCAGCTCACCAGAGAATGAAAAACTGTTTTTT.

The chain links TRBV5-4 to TRBJ2-3; D unclear. Trimming pared 0 bases from V and 0 bases from J, leaving 8 bases between. The CDR3 loop spans 15 amino acids. Germline V gives CDR1 SGHNT, CDR2 YYREEE (reference sequence). Written as DNA, the CDR3 is TGTGCCAGCAGCTTGGACCCAACCAGCACAGATACGCAGTATTTT. It is translated as CASSLDPTSTDTQYF. Supplemented by reference TRBV5-4 and TRBJ2-3, the full variable domain reads ETGVTQSPTHLIKTRGQQVTLRCSSQSGHNTVSWYQQALGQGPQFIFQYYREEENGRGNFPPRFSGLQFPNYSSELNVNALELDDSALYLCASSLDPTSTDTQYFGPGTRLTVL.